This T cell receptor (beta chain) was identified in a study of CD8 T cells in Susac syndrome. General study findings and limits: As the study acknowledged, the number of individuals who were part of its TCR sequencing and HLA analysis was relatively small.

Sequencing of TCR beta was undertaken in CD8+ and CD4+ T cells derived from blood. For this clonotype: Its target is not known.

Trimming cost V 2 bases and J 10 bases, with 8 bases left between them. The V gene's germline CDR1 is MNHEY and CDR2 SVGEGT. The CDR3 is made up of 11 amino acids. Random hexamers served to reverse transcribe roughly 0.45 to 1 ug RNA. TCR beta CDR3 was amplified by immunoSEQ covering 54 Vbeta and 13 Jbeta. A single record per CDR3 protein comes from TCRdb applying MiXCR to the immunoSEQ multiplex PCR reads. The table records approximately 210,000 distinct CDR3 sequences, approximately 94% of them present only once. The sample comprised CD4+ T cells from PBMCs. This receptor was obtained from a human donor with Susac syndrome. The V gene is TRBV6-2 or TRBV6-3, the J gene TRBJ1-1, with D unclear. For the CDR3, the DNA is TGTGCCAGCAGTTACCCAAGAACAGCTTTCTTT. Translation: CASSYPRTAFF.